Listed here are 9 T cell receptor beta chains from one sample, sequenced in a study of shared clonotypes between healthy human individuals. Clones were sequenced by immunoSEQ multiplex PCR, and TCRdb holds only the in-frame ones, with some missing. This sample yields a few million clones, of which more than 85% are seen a single time; about 0.39% belongs to the top ten. Source material: naive CD4+ T cells from PBMCs. As to subset: CD45RA+ positively selected. All receptors come from a man younger than 35 in good health. Some clones in this sample may be carry-over from other donors' samples.

Remarks on this clone: Other DNA sequences of this sample code for an identical CDR3. The chain joins TRBV5-1 to TRBJ2-5, with D uncertain. Germline V gives CDR1 SGHRS, CDR2 YFSETQ. V was clipped by 0 bases and J by 2 bases, with 5 bases between them. The CDR3 has 13 residues. The CDR3 DNA follows: TGCGCCAGCAGCTTGGGAAATCAAGAGACCCAGTACTTC. It codes for CASSLGNQETQYF.

This chain links TRBV7-9 with TRBJ1-1; D gene ambiguous. This CDR3 region has 16 residues. The germline V gene encodes CDR1 SEHNR and CDR2 FQNEAQ (reference sequence). Trimming took off 0 bases at V and 5 bases at J, with 16 bases between the two ends. CDR3 residues: CASSLAIGVGVTEAFF. The CDR3, as DNA: TGTGCCAGCAGCTTAGCGATTGGGGTGGGCGTGACTGAAGCTTTCTTT.

This rearrangement joins TRBV21-1 to TRBJ1-3. TRBV21-1 is listed as a pseudogene. This CDR3 is built from 19 residues. CDR3 sequence: CASSKAGKGRGEIGNTIYF. CDR3 nucleotide sequence: TGTGCCAGCAGCAAAGCCGGTAAGGGGAGGGGGGAGATTGGAAACACCATATATTTT.

The chain is built from TRBV6-5 and TRBJ2-7; no clear D. The CDR3 sequence is 14 residues long. With 4 bases removed from V and 2 bases from J, the gap between germline ends came to 12 bases. In germline, CDR1 is MNHEY, CDR2 SVGAGI. In nucleotides, the CDR3 is TGTGCCAGCAGTTCCTACAAGGGCGCCTACGAGCAGTACTTC. Translating gives CASSSYKGAYEQYF.

The chain combines TRBV21-1 with TRBJ2-3; the table's D call TRBD2 went unverified against the DNA. TRBV21-1 is designated a pseudogene. The CDR3 is made up of 13 amino acids. CDR3 coding DNA: TGTGCCAGCACTAGCCTGACTAGGGATACGCAGTATTTT. Translating it yields CASTSLTRDTQYF.

CDR3 amino acids: CASSSGGNTEAFF. The CDR3 DNA is TGTGCCAGCAGTTCAGGGGGAAACACTGAAGCTTTCTTT. The genes are TRBV27 and TRBJ1-1, with 7 bases matching TRBD1. Trimming took 4 bases from V and 2 from J; bases not matched to a gene: 1. Germline V CDR1 and CDR2: MNHEY, SMNVEV (reference sequence). The CDR3 is made up of 13 amino acids.

As to this clone: Other DNA sequences in this sample translate to the same CDR3. The chain combines TRBV5-1 with TRBJ1-1; 7 nucleotides align to TRBD1. CDR1 SGHRS and CDR2 YFSETQ come from the germline V gene. The CDR3 spans 14 residues. With 0 bases clipped from V and 4 bases from J, the junction kept 3 bases outside the gene matches. The chain's CDR3 is CASSLGQGGTEAFF. The CDR3 DNA reads as TGCGCCAGCAGCTTGGGACAGGGAGGCACTGAAGCTTTCTTT.

Remarks on this clone: Other DNA sequences of this sample code for an identical CDR3. The chain recombines TRBV7-3 with TRBJ2-5, with D possibly matching TRBD2 (5 bases). Trimming removed 1 base from V and 3 bases from J, with 6 bases in between. This CDR3 comprises 13 residues. Germline CDR1 reads SGHTA; CDR2 reads FQGTGA. CDR3 in amino acids: CASSLRREETQYF. The CDR3 DNA is TGTGCCAGCAGCTTAAGGCGGGAAGAGACCCAGTACTTC.

The V call is TRBV19, the J call TRBJ2-7; D may be TRBD2 (5 bases). The CDR3 is made up of 14 amino acids. The V end lost 2 bases, the J end lost 7 bases, and 15 bases lay between the germline ends. The germline V gene has CDR1 LNHDA and CDR2 SQIVND (reference sequence). CDR3 region: CASSIQRFSGEQYF. The CDR3 DNA follows: TGTGCCAGTAGTATACAGAGGTTTTCGGGGGAGCAGTACTTC.